The 12 T cell receptor beta chains listed next were all sequenced from one sample in a study of cytomegalovirus exposure and HLA in healthy donors. Primers included in the PCR were 60 Vbeta and 13 Jbeta primers. Data came from immunoSEQ multiplex PCR; TCRdb stores just in-frame clones and leaves some out. Of 150,000 to 200,000 clones in the sample, over 75% were seen once. Sequences were obtained from PBMCs. Every receptor here comes from a woman aged 45-65 years in good health and CMV-seronegative.

This rearrangement joins TRBV5-6 to TRBJ1-5; D is ambiguous. The CDR3 is 14 amino acids. Germline CDR1 and CDR2: SGHDT and YYEEEE. V gave up 4 bases and J gave up 0 bases, with 8 bases separating them. Written as DNA, the CDR3 is TGTGCCAGCAGCGCGGCCTTTAGCAATCAGCCCCAGCATTTT. It encodes CASSAAFSNQPQHF.

This sequence joins TRBV14 and TRBJ2-7; D is perhaps TRBD1 (6 bases). Between the trimmed V and J ends, which lost 2 bases and 0 bases, there was a span of 8 bases. Germline V gene lookup returns CDR1 SGHDN and CDR2 FVKESK. This CDR3 has 14 amino acids. The CDR3 DNA is TGTGCCAGCAGCCAACACAGGGCCTCCTACGAGCAGTACTTC. This translates into CASSQHRASYEQYF.

J is TRBJ2-7 and V is TRBV7-9, with D tentatively TRBD2 (6 bases). The CDR3 is 14 residues long. In germline, CDR1 is SEHNR, CDR2 FQNEAQ (reference sequence). V was shortened by 4 bases and J by 4 bases, with 14 bases between the two germline ends. DNA of the CDR3: TGTGCCAGCAGCTCTACAACGGGAGAGTACGAGCAGTACTTC. It yields the protein CASSSTTGEYEQYF.

This sequence joins TRBV27 and TRBJ1-5; D is possibly TRBD1 (5 bases). Trimming left V 8 bases short and J 1 base short, with 12 bases between. The CDR3 length is 14 residues. Germline CDR1 reads MNHEY; CDR2 reads SMNVEV (reference sequence). This CDR3 reads CASGPGGSNQPQHF. CDR3 DNA: TGTGCCAGCGGCCCCGGGGGGAGCAATCAGCCCCAGCATTTT.

The V gene is TRBV7-2, the J gene TRBJ2-2; 10 bases are shared with TRBD1. Germline V CDR1 and CDR2: SGHTA, FQGNSA. The CDR3 has 14 residues. Trimming took 6 bases from V and 5 from J; bases not matched to a gene: 3. The CDR3 bases are TGTGCCAGCAGTAGACAGGGGGCAACCGGGGAGCTGTTTTTT. Translation gives CASSRQGATGELFF.

V usage is TRBV5-1 and J usage is TRBJ2-2; the match to TRBD2 covers 7 bases. The CDR3 has 15 residues. The germline CDR1 and CDR2 sequences are SGHRS and YFSETQ. V dropped 6 bases and J dropped 0; count of bases not matched to a gene: 5. This CDR3 is CASNPSGSNTGELFF. CDR3 nucleotides: TGCGCCAGCAACCCTAGCGGATCGAACACCGGGGAGCTGTTTTTT.

The V call is TRBV5-1, the J call TRBJ1-5; D gene unclear. This CDR3 spans 17 amino acids. V gave up 9 bases and J gave up 2 bases, with 24 bases separating them. The germline CDR1 and CDR2 sequences are SGHRS and YFSETQ. CDR3 nucleotides: TGCGCCACCCAATTGGGCGGTGGGAGGAGGTGCAATCAGCCCCAGCATTTT. Translating it yields CATQLGGGRRCNQPQHF.

This sequence joins TRBV5-1 and TRBJ2-1, with 7 positions matching TRBD2. The trim removed 0 bases at V and 9 bases at J, leaving 6 bases unmatched. Germline assignment: CDR1 SGHRS and CDR2 YFSETQ. The length of the CDR3 is 14 residues. Written as DNA, the CDR3 is TGCGCCAGCAGCTTGGTGGCGGGAGACCCTGAGCAGTTCTTC. As protein: CASSLVAGDPEQFF.

The chain uses TRBV19 and TRBJ2-2; D may be TRBD2 (5 bases). This CDR3 contains 15 residues. Per the germline V gene, CDR1 is LNHDA and CDR2 is SQIVND (reference sequence). V lost 3 bases and J lost 3, with 11 bases in between. CDR3 DNA: TGTGCCAGTAGTATTCTTCGAGGGCACACCGGGGAGCTGTTTTTT. This gives the protein CASSILRGHTGELFF.

This clone appeared a few times. The chain is built from TRBV6-5 and TRBJ2-6; D not certain. The ends were cut back, 0 bases at V and 0 bases at J, with 6 bases in the middle. The CDR3 consists of 16 residues. Germline V gene lookup returns CDR1 MNHEY and CDR2 SVGAGI. CDR3 residues: CASSYSSGSGANVLTF. The CDR3 region has the DNA TGTGCCAGCAGTTACTCTTCCGGCTCTGGGGCCAACGTCCTGACTTTC.

The V gene is TRBV5-1, the J gene TRBJ2-3; TRBD2 matches at 7 bases. Trimming cost V 1 base and J 1 base; bases outside gene matches: 15. Germline loops: CDR1 SGHRS, CDR2 YFSETQ. This CDR3 comprises 19 residues. The CDR3 region has the DNA TGCGCCAGCAGCTTGTATCAAACAGTCGGGGGGTTCGGCACAGATACGCAGTATTTT. Protein: CASSLYQTVGGFGTDTQYF.

The CDR3 sequence: CASSLGTGVSYTF. CDR3 bases: TGTGCCAGCAGTTTGGGGACAGGGGTGAGCTACACCTTC. V gene TRBV28 combines with J gene TRBJ1-2; 10 positions match TRBD1. The CDR3 sequence is 13 residues long. Trimming at V came to 3 bases and at J to 9 bases, leaving 4 bases not matched to a gene. Germline V CDR1 and CDR2: MDHEN, SYDVKM.